These T cell receptor beta chains were read from a single sample in a study of regulatory T cells in long-lasting Graves disease. TCRdb analysed the multiplex PCR reads with MiXCR anew, one entry per CDR3 protein. Seen here are 400,000 to 500,000 distinct CDR3 sequences, approximately 14% observed once, and the top ten hold about 15%. These same records also appear under a second study, on T cells in Graves' hyperthyroidism and ophthalmopathy.

The specimen comprised peripheral blood mononuclear cells (PBMCs), sampled at new diagnosis, from a patient treated with antithyroid drugs. Receptors were obtained from a woman aged 45-65 years with Graves disease. Each CDR3 is given with its conserved first and last residue. A D gene is named only where the DNA matches it firmly. A clone size is listed for some rows: how often the clone was seen (once, few, many), or a class if it is expanded.

>TRBJ1-2|few|TRBV20-1|TRBD1
CSAPTGAGVGYTF
TGCAGTGCTCCGACAGGGGCCGGCGTTGGCTACACCTTC
>TRBJ2-1|many|TRBV5-1|NA
CASSPVKAVLVVEQFF
TGCGCCAGCAGCCCCGTGAAAGCCGTGCTGGTTGTTGAGCAGTTCTTC
>TRBJ1-6|many|TRBV3-1|TRBD1
CASSSGTGFSPLHF
TGTGCCAGCAGCTCCGGGACAGGGTTTTCACCCCTCCACTTT
>TRBJ1-5|many|TRBV28|NA
CASTGGDQPQHF
TGTGCCAGCACGGGGGGGGATCAGCCCCAGCATTTT
>TRBJ1-1|few|TRBV19|NA
CASSSRDTPHTEAFF
TGTGCCAGTAGTTCCCGGGACACGCCCCACACTGAAGCTTTCTTT
>TRBJ2-7|many|TRBV2|TRBD1
CASSVTGGPDYEQYF
TGTGCCAGCAGTGTTACAGGGGGCCCGGACTACGAGCAGTACTTC
>TRBJ1-4|many|TRBV14|TRBD1
CASSQGTGGKLFF
TGTGCCAGCAGCCAGGGGACAGGGGGAAAACTGTTTTTT
>TRBJ1-5|NA|TRBV27|NA
CASSLGSGVQPQHF
TGTGCCAGCAGTTTGGGTTCCGGGGTTCAGCCCCAGCATTTT
>TRBJ2-5|many|TRBV11-2|NA
CASSLGTRGETQYF
TGTGCCAGCAGCTTAGGAACTAGGGGAGAGACCCAGTACTTC
>TRBJ1-3|many|TRBV11-2|NA
CASTGGVRPNTIYF
TGTGCCAGCACGGGCGGGGTCCGACCGAACACCATATATTTT
>TRBJ2-5|many|TRBV18|NA
CASAGPQETQYF
TGTGCCAGCGCCGGGCCCCAAGAGACCCAGTACTTC
>TRBJ2-1|NA|TRBV4-2|NA
CASSQDPPPWNEQFF
TGTGCCAGCAGCCAAGACCCACCCCCGTGGAATGAGCAGTTCTTC
>TRBJ2-5|NA|TRBV9|NA
CASSVTSLETQYF
TGTGCCAGCAGCGTTACTAGCTTAGAGACCCAGTACTTC
>TRBJ2-5|many|TRBV5-1|TRBD1
CASSWTGGQETQYF
TGCGCCAGCAGCTGGACAGGGGGCCAAGAGACCCAGTACTTC
>TRBJ1-6|NA|TRBV19|TRBD1
CASSGTGGYSPLHF
TGTGCCAGTAGCGGGACAGGGGGATATTCACCCCTCCACTTT
>TRBJ1-3|many|TRBV5-1|NA
CASSLLSGDSGNTIYF
TGCGCCAGCAGCTTGTTGTCCGGGGACTCGGGAAACACCATATATTTT
>TRBJ2-1|NA|TRBV5-1|NA
CASSLVEGSYNEQFF
TGCGCCAGCAGCTTGGTAGAGGGATCTTATAATGAGCAGTTCTTC
>TRBJ2-5|few|TRBV20-1|TRBD1
CSARGRGLRETQYF
TGCAGTGCTAGAGGCAGGGGGCTCAGGGAGACCCAGTACTTC
>TRBJ1-2|NA|TRBV6-5|NA
CASSYPKDRRDRRRGYTF
TGTGCCAGCAGTTACCCAAAGGATAGAAGAGACAGGAGACGAGGCTACACCTTC
>TRBJ2-7|many|TRBV6-5|NA
CASSYSKQSYEQYF
TGTGCCAGCAGTTACTCGAAACAGAGCTACGAGCAGTACTTC
>TRBJ2-2|many|TRBV11-2|NA
CASSGGTQGPNTGELFF
TGTGCCAGCAGCGGAGGGACTCAGGGCCCGAACACCGGGGAGCTGTTTTTT
>TRBJ2-7|many|TRBV2|NA
CASKPDGIYEQYF
TGTGCCAGTAAGCCGGACGGAATCTACGAGCAGTACTTC